The rows below give T cell receptor beta chains drawn from one sample of a study of blood T cell repertoires in COVID-19. Repertoires were generated with immunoSEQ multiplex PCR, while TCRdb's copy carries only in-frame clones and drops some. Found here are around 85,000 clones, approximately 85% of them singletons; the top ten hold about 8%. Sequenced: peripheral blood. Source of these receptors: a man aged 45 to 65 with active COVID-19. Both conserved end residues are part of each CDR3. The D gene is left open where the match is weak. Where a row states a size, it is once, few, many or the class of an expanded clone; other rows omit it.

clone size,J gene,D gene,V gene,CDR3 DNA,CDR3 protein
NA,TRBJ1-2,TRBD1,TRBV27,TGTGCCAGCAGCCTGGTTCAGGGGGAAGGTGGCTACACCTTC,CASSLVQGEGGYTF
NA,TRBJ2-1,NA,TRBV15,TGTGCCACCAGCAGAGATTATTCCGGTAATGAGCAGTTCTTC,CATSRDYSGNEQFF
NA,TRBJ2-3,NA,TRBV14,TGTGCCAGCAGCCAAGATGTCGGCCGCCCCAGAGGTACGCAGTATTTT,CASSQDVGRPRGTQYF
NA,TRBJ1-3,NA,TRBV4-3,TGCGCCAGCAGCCAAGATAGCAGGGGTTGGAACACCATATATTTT,CASSQDSRGWNTIYF
NA,TRBJ1-2,TRBD1,TRBV6-5,TGTGCCAGCAGTCAGGCCGGGACAGGAACGAAAGGCTACACCTTC,CASSQAGTGTKGYTF
NA,TRBJ2-3,NA,TRBV9,TGTGCCAGCAGCGCCTCCCAAGGGGTCACAGATACGCAGTATTTT,CASSASQGVTDTQYF
NA,TRBJ1-1,NA,TRBV3-1/TRBV3-2,TGTGCCAGCAGCCAAGGAGTGAACACTGAAGCTTTCTTT,CASSQGVNTEAFF
NA,TRBJ2-1,TRBD2,TRBV4-1,TGCGCCAGCAGCCAAGCCAGCGGGGGGTACAATGAGCAGTTCTTC,CASSQASGGYNEQFF
NA,TRBJ2-4,NA,TRBV5-1,TGCGCCAGCAGCTTAGCGATAGCCAAAAACATTCAGTACTTC,CASSLAIAKNIQYF
NA,TRBJ2-1,TRBD1,TRBV7-9,TGTGCCAGCAGCCCCGGGACAGGGGGAACCTACAATGAGCAGTTCTTC,CASSPGTGGTYNEQFF
NA,TRBJ2-7,NA,TRBV7-2,TGTGCCAGCAGTAATGGGCCCTCGGGGGTAGGAGTTCCCTACGAGCAGTACTTC,CASSNGPSGVGVPYEQYF
NA,TRBJ2-3,NA,TRBV28,TGTGCCAGCAGTTTAGTTGAGACAGATACGCAGTATTTT,CASSLVETDTQYF
NA,TRBJ1-6,NA,TRBV6-4,TGTGCCAGCAGTGACCGACAGAATTCACCCCTCCACTTT,CASSDRQNSPLHF
once,TRBJ1-2,TRBD1,TRBV6-6,TGTGCCAGCAGTTCATCTGACAGGGGGAGGTACGGCGGCTACACCTTC,CASSSSDRGRYGGYTF
NA,TRBJ2-7,TRBD1,TRBV6-2/TRBV6-3,TGTGCCAGCAGTTACCCTGGGACAGGGGCGGACGAGCAGTACTTC,CASSYPGTGADEQYF
NA,TRBJ2-3,TRBD2,TRBV28,TGTGCCAGCGGACTAACCGCGGGAGGTACGCAGTATTTT,CASGLTAGGTQYF
NA,TRBJ1-1,TRBD1,TRBV19,TGTGCCAGTAGTACCGAATGGGCAGGGGGAAGAGCTTTCTTT,CASSTEWAGGRAFF
NA,TRBJ2-7,TRBD1,TRBV5-1,TGCGCCAGCAGCACCGGACAGGGGGCGAACCTTCACTACGAGCAGTACTTC,CASSTGQGANLHYEQYF
NA,TRBJ2-3,TRBD2,TRBV7-9,TGTGCCAGCAGCCCCCGGGGACTAGCGGGAGACGCTAGCACAGATACGCAGTATTTT,CASSPRGLAGDASTDTQYF
NA,TRBJ1-1,TRBD1,TRBV7-9,TGTGCCAGCAGCTCGTGGACAGGGGCCAGAGGTAACACTGAAGCTTTCTTT,CASSSWTGARGNTEAFF
NA,TRBJ2-1,TRBD2,TRBV7-2,TGTGCCAGCAGCCCACTAGCGGGGAGCTCCTACAATGAGCAGTTCTTC,CASSPLAGSSYNEQFF
NA,TRBJ1-4,TRBD1,TRBV4-3,TGCGCCAGCAGCCAAGATCTGGGACAGAATGAAAAACTGTTTTTT,CASSQDLGQNEKLFF
NA,TRBJ2-6,TRBD1,TRBV19,TGTGCCAGTAGTAATCGGGGACAGATATACTCTGGGGCCAACGTCCTGACTTTC,CASSNRGQIYSGANVLTF
NA,TRBJ2-3,NA,TRBV15,TGTGCCACCAGCAGAGACAGCGTCACAGATACGCAGTATTTT,CATSRDSVTDTQYF
NA,TRBJ1-4,NA,TRBV15,TGTGCCACCAGCAGAGACAGGGTAGAAAAGTGGGTGTTTTTT,CATSRDRVEKWVFF
NA,TRBJ2-7,NA,TRBV11-3,TGTGCCAGCAGCCCTCGGACTGGAACGCTCGAGCAGTACTTC,CASSPRTGTLEQYF
NA,TRBJ2-3,NA,TRBV6-6,TGTGCCAGCAGTTATAGGTCTAGCGCTAGCACAGATACGCAGTATTTT,CASSYRSSASTDTQYF
NA,TRBJ2-1,TRBD2,TRBV7-3,TGTGCCAGCAGCTTACTAGCGGGGGGCGTCAATGAGCAGTTCTTC,CASSLLAGGVNEQFF
NA,TRBJ2-3,TRBD2,TRBV9,TGTGCCAGCAGCGTAGCGGGAGGGAGCACAGATACGCAGTATTTT,CASSVAGGSTDTQYF
NA,TRBJ1-2,TRBD1,TRBV7-3,TGTGCCAGCAGCTTAATGACAGGGGGGCTCCCCTATGGCTACACCTTC,CASSLMTGGLPYGYTF
NA,TRBJ2-1,NA,TRBV20-1,TGCAGTGCATCTCCCCTTAATGAGCAGTTCTTC,CSASPLNEQFF
NA,TRBJ1-2,NA,TRBV7-8,TGTGCCAGCAGCTTACAGGGGACCGACTATGGCTACACCTTC,CASSLQGTDYGYTF
NA,TRBJ2-5,TRBD2,TRBV11-2,TGTGCCAGCAGCCTCAGGACTAGCGGGACTGAGACCCAGTACTTC,CASSLRTSGTETQYF
NA,TRBJ2-2,NA,TRBV3-1/TRBV3-2,TGTGCCAGCAGCCAAGGCGGGTCCTACGGGGAGCTGTTTTTT,CASSQGGSYGELFF
NA,TRBJ2-7,NA,TRBV10-3,TGTGCCATCAGTTCACAGAACGAGCAGTACTTC,CAISSQNEQYF